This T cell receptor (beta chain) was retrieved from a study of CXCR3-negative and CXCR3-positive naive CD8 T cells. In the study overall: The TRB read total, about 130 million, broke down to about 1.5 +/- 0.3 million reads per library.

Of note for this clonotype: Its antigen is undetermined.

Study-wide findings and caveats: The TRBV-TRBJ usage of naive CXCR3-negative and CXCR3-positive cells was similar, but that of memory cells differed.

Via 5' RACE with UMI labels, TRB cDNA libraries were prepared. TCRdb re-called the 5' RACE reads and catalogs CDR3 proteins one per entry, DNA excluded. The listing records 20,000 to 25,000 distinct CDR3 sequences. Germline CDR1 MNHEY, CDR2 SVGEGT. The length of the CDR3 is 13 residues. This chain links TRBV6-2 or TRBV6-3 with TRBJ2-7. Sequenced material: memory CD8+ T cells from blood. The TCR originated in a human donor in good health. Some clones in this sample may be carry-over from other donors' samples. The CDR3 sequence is CASSYSDTYEQYF.